This TCR beta chain was sequenced during a study of cytomegalovirus exposure and HLA in healthy donors. Study-level points and caveats: Evidence from a later analysis indicated that most CMV-associated TCR beta chains looked HLA-restricted. In vitro experiments confirmed that three CMV-associated chains were specific for CMV antigens.

When sampled, the donors appeared nominally healthy, though they likely had unrecorded immune exposures. The CDR3 extends over 14 amino acids. Germline CDR1 SEHNR, CDR2 FQNEAQ (reference sequence). The V and J ends lost 5 bases and 3 bases, in that order; junction bases with no gene match: 2. A note on this clone: Its matching antigen is unknown.

Primers included in the PCR were 60 Vbeta and 13 Jbeta primers. Sequencing used immunoSEQ multiplex PCR; TCRdb keeps in-frame clones, though not all of them. The sample records about 170,000 clones, 60% to 85% being singletons. The clonotype originates from a woman in her fifties or sixties in good health and CMV-seropositive. The V and J genes are TRBV7-9 and TRBJ2-5; 11 bases are shared with TRBD2. Sequencing input: PBMCs. CDR3 residues: CASSKLAGEETQYF. In DNA form, the CDR3 reads TGTGCCAGCAGCAAACTAGCGGGGGAAGAGACCCAGTACTTC.